This is a list of T cell receptor beta chains from one sample in a study of blood T cells in healthy people across ages. MiXCR, applied by TCRdb to the 5' RACE reads, yields one record per CDR3 protein. The sample lists fewer than 900,000 distinct CDR3 sequences; approximately 43% were seen once. The sequenced sample consisted of blood. The receptors come from a woman between 55 and 75 years old in good health. Both conserved end residues are part of each CDR3. Fields, in order: clone size, D gene, J gene, V gene, CDR3 protein, CDR3 DNA. D genes are given only for firm matches. Clone size is not always given. Where it is, it says once, few, many or a class for expanded clones.

abundance: few; d_gene: -; j_gene: TRBJ1-6; v_gene: TRBV20-1; CDR3aa: CSARGGSGNSPLHF; CDR3nt: TGCAGTGCTAGAGGGGGATCTGGGAATTCACCCCTCCACTTT
abundance: few; d_gene: TRBD2; j_gene: TRBJ2-3; v_gene: TRBV28; CDR3aa: CASSFSSSGSGGDTQYF; CDR3nt: TGTGCCAGCAGTTTCTCATCCAGCGGGAGTGGAGGAGATACGCAGTATTTT
abundance: few; d_gene: -; j_gene: TRBJ2-1; v_gene: TRBV28; CDR3aa: CASSSLGSLANEQFF; CDR3nt: TGTGCCAGCAGCAGTTTAGGGTCGCTAGCCAATGAGCAGTTCTTC
abundance: -; d_gene: -; j_gene: TRBJ2-7; v_gene: TRBV7-2; CDR3aa: CASSLAARTTYEQYF; CDR3nt: TGTGCCAGCAGCTTAGCCGCCCGGACCACCTACGAGCAGTACTTC
abundance: few; d_gene: -; j_gene: TRBJ2-5; v_gene: TRBV5-5; CDR3aa: CASSPDSGPQETQYF; CDR3nt: TGTGCCAGCAGCCCTGACAGTGGACCTCAAGAGACCCAGTACTTC
abundance: few; d_gene: -; j_gene: TRBJ2-1; v_gene: TRBV5-1; CDR3aa: CASSHTNNEQFF; CDR3nt: TGCGCCAGCAGCCACACAAACAATGAGCAGTTCTTC
abundance: few; d_gene: TRBD2; j_gene: TRBJ2-7; v_gene: TRBV7-2; CDR3aa: CASSWKAGGGNEQYF; CDR3nt: TGTGCCAGCAGCTGGAAAGCGGGGGGAGGGAATGAGCAGTACTTC
abundance: -; d_gene: -; j_gene: TRBJ2-7; v_gene: TRBV27; CDR3aa: CASSVHKVTYEQYF; CDR3nt: TGTGCCAGCAGTGTCCACAAAGTCACCTACGAGCAGTACTTC
abundance: -; d_gene: TRBD1; j_gene: TRBJ2-3; v_gene: TRBV18; CDR3aa: CASSPSQTGLTDTQYF; CDR3nt: TGTGCCAGCTCACCTTCGCAGACAGGGCTCACAGATACGCAGTATTTT
abundance: -; d_gene: TRBD2; j_gene: TRBJ2-3; v_gene: TRBV24-1; CDR3aa: CATSDPTTSGSFADTQYF; CDR3nt: TGTGCCACCAGTGATCCGACGACTAGCGGGAGTTTCGCAGATACGCAGTATTTT
abundance: -; d_gene: -; j_gene: TRBJ2-7; v_gene: TRBV18; CDR3aa: CASSPERYEQYF; CDR3nt: TGTGCCAGCTCACCCGAGCGGTACGAGCAGTACTTC
abundance: -; d_gene: TRBD2; j_gene: TRBJ2-1; v_gene: TRBV10-3; CDR3aa: CAISEGLAGGREQFF; CDR3nt: TGTGCCATCAGTGAGGGACTAGCGGGAGGGAGGGAGCAGTTCTTC
abundance: -; d_gene: -; j_gene: TRBJ2-7; v_gene: TRBV20-1; CDR3aa: CSASPHSSYEQYF; CDR3nt: TGCAGTGCTAGTCCCCATTCAAGCTACGAGCAGTACTTC
abundance: few; d_gene: -; j_gene: TRBJ1-1; v_gene: TRBV5-1; CDR3aa: CASSGGPMNTEAFF; CDR3nt: TGCGCCAGCAGTGGGGGGCCAATGAACACTGAAGCTTTCTTT
abundance: -; d_gene: -; j_gene: TRBJ1-2; v_gene: TRBV28; CDR3aa: CASSPRSFTREYGYTF; CDR3nt: TGTGCCAGCAGTCCCCGGTCCTTTACGAGGGAGTATGGCTACACCTTC
abundance: -; d_gene: -; j_gene: TRBJ1-4; v_gene: TRBV27; CDR3aa: CASSLLMAAGEKLFF; CDR3nt: TGTGCCAGCAGTTTATTGATGGCAGCGGGTGAAAAACTGTTTTTT
abundance: few; d_gene: TRBD1; j_gene: TRBJ1-6; v_gene: TRBV24-1; CDR3aa: CATSRGTNSPLHF; CDR3nt: TGTGCCACCAGCAGGGGGACCAATTCACCCCTCCACTTT
abundance: -; d_gene: TRBD2; j_gene: TRBJ2-3; v_gene: TRBV20-1; CDR3aa: CSAPLAGGGTDTQYF; CDR3nt: TGCAGTGCCCCTCTAGCGGGGGGGGGCACAGATACGCAGTATTTT
abundance: few; d_gene: -; j_gene: TRBJ1-4; v_gene: TRBV10-3; CDR3aa: CAISLEVSGAYEGKLFF; CDR3nt: TGTGCCATCAGCCTAGAGGTGTCGGGTGCCTACGAGGGAAAACTGTTTTTT
abundance: few; d_gene: -; j_gene: TRBJ2-5; v_gene: TRBV6-2/TRBV6-3; CDR3aa: CASRVGGVQETQYF; CDR3nt: TGTGCCTCCCGAGTAGGGGGAGTGCAAGAGACCCAGTACTTC
abundance: -; d_gene: -; j_gene: TRBJ1-4; v_gene: TRBV18; CDR3aa: CASSPRRVATNEKLFF; CDR3nt: TGTGCCAGCTCACCACGGAGAGTTGCAACTAATGAAAAGCTGTTTTTT
abundance: -; d_gene: TRBD2; j_gene: TRBJ2-7; v_gene: TRBV6-2/TRBV6-3; CDR3aa: CASSIQRGGHPPYF; CDR3nt: TGTGCCAGCAGCATCCAGCGGGGGGGCCATCCACCGTACTTC
abundance: -; d_gene: -; j_gene: TRBJ1-1; v_gene: TRBV29-1; CDR3aa: CSATTSPGTEAFF; CDR3nt: TGCAGCGCGACGACCTCACCGGGGACTGAAGCTTTCTTT
abundance: few; d_gene: -; j_gene: TRBJ2-3; v_gene: TRBV5-1; CDR3aa: CASSLEGRVSDTQYF; CDR3nt: TGCGCCAGCAGCTTGGAGGGCAGGGTATCAGATACGCAGTATTTT
abundance: many; d_gene: TRBD2; j_gene: TRBJ2-7; v_gene: TRBV6-6; CDR3aa: CASSSSGVKEQYF; CDR3nt: TGTGCCAGCAGTTCTAGCGGCGTGAAGGAGCAGTACTTC
abundance: -; d_gene: -; j_gene: TRBJ2-7; v_gene: TRBV4-3; CDR3aa: CASSQGLSESYEQYF; CDR3nt: TGCGCCAGCAGCCAAGGTTTGTCGGAATCCTACGAGCAGTACTTC